The 30 T cell receptor beta chains below all came from one sample that was sequenced in a study of T cell changes during pregnancy in multiple sclerosis. The protocol was immunoSEQ multiplex PCR, while the TCRdb copy is restricted to in-frame clones and leaves out a portion. The sample consists of nearly 110,000 clones, around 93% of them appearing once. Sequences were derived from peripheral blood, sampled in the third trimester of pregnancy. Receptors were obtained from a female donor in good health, enrolled as a control in a pregnancy study.

The chain is built from TRBV5-1 and TRBJ2-7; tentative D call: TRBD1 (5 bases). V was shortened by 4 bases and J by 4 bases, with 21 bases between the two germline ends. The germline V gene encodes CDR1 SGHRS and CDR2 YFSETQ. This CDR3 is 16 amino acids long. In DNA, the CDR3 is TGCGCCAGCAGCCCAAATGGCGACCAGACAGTTTACGAGCAGTACTTC. Protein sequence: CASSPNGDQTVYEQYF.

The rearrangement links TRBV11-3 to TRBJ2-1; possibly TRBD2 for D (5 bases). This CDR3 is built from 14 residues. V was trimmed by 1 base and J by 6 bases, leaving 10 bases between them. Germline V gives CDR1 SGHNT, CDR2 YENEEA. CDR3 DNA sequence: TGTGCCAGCAGCTTAGGGGGTGGGAGCAATGAGCAGTTCTTC. Encoded protein: CASSLGGGSNEQFF.

This rearrangement joins TRBV5-8 to TRBJ1-5, with 8 bases identical to TRBD1. CDR1 is SGHTS, CDR2 YDEGEE, per germline. V gave up 4 bases and J gave up 7 bases; unmatched junction bases: 7. The CDR3 extends over 14 amino acids. The CDR3 protein is CASSLQGVDQPQHF. The CDR3 bases are TGTGCCAGCAGCCTACAGGGGGTGGACCAGCCCCAGCATTTT.

The V call is TRBV30, the J call TRBJ1-1; TRBD1 is a possible D gene (5 bases). The V end was cut by 6 bases, the J end by 11 bases, with 13 bases between. CDR1 is GTSNPN, CDR2 SVGIG, per germline (reference sequence). This CDR3 is built from 10 residues. The CDR3 reads CACAPGSAFF. The CDR3, as DNA: TGTGCCTGTGCCCCAGGGTCCGCTTTCTTT.

The chain employs TRBV18 and TRBJ1-1, with 11 bases identical to TRBD1. The CDR3 sequence is 15 residues long. Germline V lookup: CDR1 KGHSH, CDR2 LQKENI. The trim removed 2 bases at V and 5 bases at J, leaving 4 bases unmatched. The CDR3 coding sequence is TGTGCCAGCTCACCAGGGGACAGGGGGAAGACTGAAGCTTTCTTT. Protein product: CASSPGDRGKTEAFF.

This clone has only one observation. The chain uses TRBV11-3 and TRBJ2-3; 13 nucleotides match TRBD2. V was pared by 5 bases and J by 0 bases, with 5 bases of the junction left unmatched. CDR1 and CDR2 from the germline V gene are SGHNT and YENEEA. CDR3 length: 17 residues. The CDR3 is CASSPGLAGVSTDTQYF. The CDR3 nucleotides are TGTGCCAGCAGCCCTGGACTAGCGGGGGTTAGCACAGATACGCAGTATTTT.

V is TRBV4-1 and J is TRBJ2-4, with TRBD2 matching over 13 bases. J gave up 2 bases and V 2 bases, and 3 bases lay outside the gene matches. The germline V gene has CDR1 MGHRA and CDR2 YSYEKL. The CDR3 is 17 amino acids. CDR3 coding DNA: TGCGCCAGCAGCCAACCGACTAGCGGGGGGTCCAAAAACATTCAGTACTTC. Translation: CASSQPTSGGSKNIQYF.

V gene TRBV18 combines with J gene TRBJ1-2, with D unresolved. Trimming took off 8 bases at V and 1 base at J, with 14 bases between the two ends. The CDR3 is 14 residues long. In germline, CDR1 is KGHSH, CDR2 LQKENI. The DNA of the CDR3 is TGTGCCAGCCGGGCTTCGGGGAATAACTATGGCTACACCTTC. Protein: CASRASGNNYGYTF.

The V and J genes are TRBV11-3 and TRBJ2-1, with D tentatively TRBD2 (5 bases). The CDR3 has 15 residues. The V and J ends lost 1 base and 5 bases respectively, with 12 bases between them. The germline V gene encodes CDR1 SGHNT and CDR2 YENEEA. The CDR3 DNA is TGTGCCAGCAGCTTAGCGGCTAGCTTCCACAATGAGCAGTTCTTC. Translated, it gives CASSLAASFHNEQFF.

There are a few counts of this clone. The chain recombines TRBV2 with TRBJ1-1; D possibly corresponds to TRBD1 (6 bases). Germline V CDR1 and CDR2: SNHLY, FYNNEI. The CDR3 sequence is 15 residues long. Trimming stripped 6 bases from V and 5 bases from J, with 19 bases between. This CDR3 reads CASSASTGWGTEAFF. As DNA, the CDR3 is TGTGCCAGCAGCGCTTCTACAGGGTGGGGAACTGAAGCTTTCTTT. Drawing the rest from reference TRBV2 and TRBJ1-1, the complete variable domain is EPEVTQTPSHQVTQMGQEVILRCVPISNHLYFYWYRQILGQKVEFLVSFYNNEISEKSEIFDDQFSVERPDGSNFTLKIRSTKLEDSAMYFCASSASTGWGTEAFFGQGTRLTVV.

This chain links TRBV10-3 with TRBJ1-6; 10 positions agree with TRBD1. Looked up from germline, CDR1 is ENHRY and CDR2 is SYGVKD. V dropped 11 bases and J dropped 10; count of bases not matched to a gene: 8. The CDR3 length is 13 residues. This chain's CDR3 is CAVTGTGESPLHF. Written as DNA, the CDR3 is TGTGCCGTAACCGGGACAGGGGAATCACCCCTCCACTTT.

This rearrangement joins TRBV7-9 to TRBJ2-7; 11 bases are shared with TRBD2. CDR1 SEHNR and CDR2 FQNEAQ come from the germline V gene (reference sequence). The V and J ends lost 0 bases and 5 bases, in that order; junction bases with no gene match: 3. The CDR3 consists of 15 residues. The CDR3 region is CASSLAPSGGNEQYF. The CDR3 DNA follows: TGTGCCAGCAGCTTAGCGCCTAGCGGGGGGAACGAGCAGTACTTC.

This sequence joins TRBV19 and TRBJ1-5, with TRBD1 identical over 9 bases. Germline V gene data show CDR1 as LNHDA and CDR2 as SQIVND (reference sequence). The CDR3 runs 15 residues. Trimming took 7 bases from V and 0 from J; bases not matched to a gene: 4. CDR3 sequence: CASKADRGSNQPQHF. DNA for the CDR3: TGTGCCAGTAAAGCGGACAGGGGTAGCAATCAGCCCCAGCATTTT.

The chain combines TRBV4-2 with TRBJ1-1; D remains ambiguous. Germline CDR1 is LGHNA and CDR2 is YNFKEQ. V lost 0 bases to trimming and J lost 0 bases, with 8 bases between them. CDR3 length: 15 residues. The chain's CDR3 is CASSQEKRLNTEAFF. The CDR3 DNA sequence: TGTGCCAGCAGCCAAGAGAAACGGTTGAACACTGAAGCTTTCTTT.

This chain joins TRBV4-3 and TRBJ1-3; 8 bases agree with TRBD1. CDR1 is LGHNA, CDR2 YSLEER, per germline. V shed 3 bases, J shed 0 bases, and the junction held 7 bases outside the gene matches. The CDR3 is 17 amino acids. The CDR3 nucleotides are TGCGCCAGCAGCCATGATGGGACAGGAAACTCTGGAAACACCATATATTTT. Amino acid sequence: CASSHDGTGNSGNTIYF.

The rearrangement links TRBV9 to TRBJ1-5; TRBD1 aligns across 7 bases. The J segment lost 3 bases and the V segment lost 3 bases, leaving 3 bases of the junction unmatched. The CDR3 is made up of 14 amino acids. Germline assignment: CDR1 SGDLS and CDR2 YYNGEE. The CDR3 loop is CASSAQGINQPQHF. The CDR3 nucleotides read TGTGCCAGCAGCGCACAGGGGATCAATCAGCCCCAGCATTTT. Full variable domain (remainder filled in from reference TRBV9 and TRBJ1-5): DSGVTQTPKHLITATGQRVTLRCSPRSGDLSVYWYQQSLDQGLQFLIQYYNGEERAKGNILERFSAQQFPDLHSELNLSSLELGDSALYFCASSAQGINQPQHFGDGTRLSIL.

This clone was found once. The J gene is TRBJ2-5, the V gene TRBV5-8, with D possibly matching TRBD1 (6 bases). The V gene lost 2 bases and the J gene lost 1 base, with 9 bases spanning the gap. Germline CDR1 reads SGHTS; CDR2 reads YDEGEE. This CDR3 has 14 amino acids. This CDR3 reads CASSFGQIQETQYF. The DNA of the CDR3 is TGTGCCAGCAGCTTCGGACAGATCCAAGAGACCCAGTACTTC.

The V and J genes are TRBV6-1 and TRBJ2-7; TRBD1 aligns across 9 bases. V dropped 3 bases and J dropped 5; count of bases not matched to a gene: 8. CDR1 is MNHNS, CDR2 SASEGT, per germline. There are 15 residues in the CDR3. CDR3 sequence (DNA): TGTGCCAGCAGTGAGGGTCTGGACAGGGGCCACGAGCAGTACTTC. Residues: CASSEGLDRGHEQYF.

The rearrangement joins TRBV5-6 to TRBJ2-3; TRBD2 aligns across 7 bases. CDR1 and CDR2 (germline): SGHDT, YYEEEE. V dropped 4 bases and J dropped 1; count of bases not matched to a gene: 6. The CDR3 extends over 15 amino acids. The CDR3 region is CASSRGGLGTDTQYF. DNA for the CDR3: TGTGCCAGCAGCAGGGGTGGACTAGGCACAGATACGCAGTATTTT.

This clone was observed once. The rearrangement links TRBV7-8 to TRBJ2-2, with TRBD1 matching over 10 bases. Germline V gene data show CDR1 as SGHVS and CDR2 as FQNEAQ. The V and J ends lost 1 base and 1 base, in that order; junction bases with no gene match: 3. This CDR3 contains 17 residues. Written as DNA, the CDR3 is TGTGCCAGCAGCTTAGGGACAGGGGGTGGGAACACCGGGGAGCTGTTTTTT. The encoded protein is CASSLGTGGGNTGELFF. The variable domain in full, completed from reference TRBV7-8 and TRBJ2-2, reads GAGVSQSPRYKVAKRGQDVALRCDPISGHVSLFWYQQALGQGPEFLTYFQNEAQLDKSGLPSDRFFAERPEGSVSTLKIQRTQQEDSAVYLCASSLGTGGGNTGELFFGEGSRLTVL.

There are a few counts of this clone. The chain carries TRBV5-6 and TRBJ2-1; 8 nucleotides line up with TRBD2. The V gene end was trimmed by 0 bases and the J gene end by 6 bases; junction bases not matched to a gene: 5. The CDR3 sequence is 15 residues long. Per the germline V gene, CDR1 is SGHDT and CDR2 is YYEEEE. The CDR3 region is CASSLGLAGINEQFF. The DNA for the CDR3 is TGTGCCAGCAGCTTGGGGCTAGCGGGCATCAATGAGCAGTTCTTC.

J is TRBJ2-1 and V is TRBV5-4; 9 positions match TRBD1. The CDR3 spans 17 residues. V shed 0 bases, J shed 7 bases, and the junction held 11 bases outside the gene matches. Germline CDR1 SGHNT, CDR2 YYREEE (reference sequence). The CDR3 here is CASSLAVSGQGYNEQFF. For the CDR3, the DNA is TGTGCCAGCAGCTTGGCTGTATCGGGACAGGGTTATAATGAGCAGTTCTTC.

In DNA, the CDR3 is TGTGCCAGCAGCGCCCCCGGGACAGCTAATGGCTACACCTTC. Translation: CASSAPGTANGYTF. The chain links TRBV7-9 to TRBJ1-2; 7 positions match TRBD1. The ends lost 5 bases at V and 6 bases at J; junction bases unmatched: 9. The CDR3 sequence is 14 residues long. CDR1 and CDR2 from the germline V gene are SEHNR and FQNEAQ (reference sequence).

The gene calls are TRBV7-9 and TRBJ2-5, with D possibly TRBD2 on 5 matching bases. Germline V gene data show CDR1 as SEHNR and CDR2 as FQNEAQ (reference sequence). The CDR3 extends over 14 amino acids. V was clipped by 5 bases and J by 3 bases, with 13 bases between them. This chain's CDR3 is CASSPRGSEETQYF. The CDR3 bases are TGTGCCAGCAGCCCGAGAGGGTCGGAAGAGACCCAGTACTTC.

CDR3 in amino acids: CASSQDVRTGALYNEQFF. For the CDR3, the DNA is TGTGCCAGCAGCCAAGATGTTAGGACAGGGGCCCTCTACAATGAGCAGTTCTTC. The chain links TRBV4-2 to TRBJ2-1; 9 bases line up with TRBD1. Losses at the gene ends were 0 bases for V and 3 bases for J; bases not matched to a gene: 9. The germline V gene encodes CDR1 LGHNA and CDR2 YNFKEQ. CDR3 length: 18 amino acids.

V usage is TRBV7-8 and J usage is TRBJ1-1; TRBD1 matches 9 bases. The germline CDR1 and CDR2 sequences are SGHVS and FQNEAQ. This CDR3 comprises 14 residues. The V gene end was trimmed by 4 bases and the J gene end by 3 bases; junction bases not matched to a gene: 3. In DNA, the CDR3 is TGTGCCAGCAGCTGGGACAGGGTGGACACTGAAGCTTTCTTT. As protein: CASSWDRVDTEAFF. Together with reference TRBV7-8 and TRBJ1-1, the CDR3 gives the full variable domain: GAGVSQSPRYKVAKRGQDVALRCDPISGHVSLFWYQQALGQGPEFLTYFQNEAQLDKSGLPSDRFFAERPEGSVSTLKIQRTQQEDSAVYLCASSWDRVDTEAFFGQGTRLTVV.

This clone showed up just once. The V call is TRBV27, the J call TRBJ2-7; no clear D gene. From germline, CDR1 is MNHEY and CDR2 SMNVEV (reference sequence). The V and J ends lost 2 bases and 7 bases respectively, with 12 bases between them. The CDR3 covers 13 residues. The CDR3 spells CASSLMPLVEQYF. In DNA form, the CDR3 reads TGTGCCAGCAGTTTAATGCCACTGGTTGAGCAGTACTTC.

The chain uses TRBV5-4 and TRBJ2-2; 9 bases match TRBD1. Germline V gene data show CDR1 as SGHNT and CDR2 as YYREEE (reference sequence). Trimming at V came to 5 bases and at J to 1 base, leaving 6 bases not matched to a gene. The CDR3 is made up of 16 amino acids. CDR3 DNA sequence: TGTGCCAGCAGTACACCGGGACAGGGGAACACCGGGGAGCTGTTTTTT. This encodes CASSTPGQGNTGELFF.

The rearrangement links TRBV18 to TRBJ1-3, with TRBD1 identical over 9 bases. Germline CDR1 reads KGHSH; CDR2 reads LQKENI. J gave up 0 bases and V 3 bases, and 6 bases lay outside the gene matches. The CDR3 consists of 17 residues. Here the CDR3 reads CASSPPGTGISGNTIYF. CDR3 nucleotide sequence: TGTGCCAGCTCACCCCCCGGGACAGGGATCTCTGGAAACACCATATATTTT.

CDR3: CASSLSRVGGNQPQHF. The CDR3 DNA reads TGTGCCAGCAGCCTCAGCAGGGTGGGTGGCAATCAGCCCCAGCATTTT. This rearrangement joins TRBV7-2 to TRBJ1-5; the D gene is possibly TRBD1 (5 bases). V shed 5 bases and J shed 2 bases, with 16 bases lying between them. Per germline, CDR1 SGHTA and CDR2 FQGNSA. This CDR3 comprises 16 residues.